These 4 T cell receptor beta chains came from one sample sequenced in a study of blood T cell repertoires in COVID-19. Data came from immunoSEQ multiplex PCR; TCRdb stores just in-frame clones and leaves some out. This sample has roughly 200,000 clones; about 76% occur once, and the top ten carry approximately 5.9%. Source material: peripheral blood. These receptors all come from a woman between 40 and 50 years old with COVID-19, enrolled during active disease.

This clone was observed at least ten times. The CDR3: CASSSGGLAYGYTF. In DNA, the CDR3 is TGTGCCAGCAGCTCGGGGGGACTGGCTTATGGCTACACCTTC. The chain employs TRBV5-6 and TRBJ1-2; maybe TRBD1 (5 bases). The CDR3 is 14 residues long. Between the trimmed V and J ends, which lost 3 bases and 5 bases, there was a span of 14 bases. CDR1 is SGHDT and CDR2 is YYEEEE in the germline V gene.

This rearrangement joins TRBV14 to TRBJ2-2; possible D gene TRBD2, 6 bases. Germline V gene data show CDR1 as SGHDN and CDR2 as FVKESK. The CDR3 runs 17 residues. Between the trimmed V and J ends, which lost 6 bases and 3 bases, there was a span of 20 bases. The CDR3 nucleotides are TGTGCCAGCAGTCCCCATCGGGGGACGTCCGACACCGGGGAGCTGTTTTTT. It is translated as CASSPHRGTSDTGELFF.

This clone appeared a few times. CDR3 amino acids: CASSVEGANTGELFF. The CDR3 nucleotides read TGTGCCAGCAGCGTAGAGGGAGCGAACACCGGGGAGCTGTTTTTT. This chain joins TRBV9 and TRBJ2-2; possible D gene TRBD2, 5 bases. Per the germline V gene, CDR1 is SGDLS and CDR2 is YYNGEE. This CDR3 comprises 15 residues. The V end lost 0 bases, the J end lost 0 bases, and 6 bases lay between the germline ends.

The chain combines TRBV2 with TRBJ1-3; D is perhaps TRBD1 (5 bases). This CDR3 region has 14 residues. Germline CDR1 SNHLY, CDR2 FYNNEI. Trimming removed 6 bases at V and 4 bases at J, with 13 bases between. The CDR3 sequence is CASRTTENGNTIYF. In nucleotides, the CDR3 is TGTGCCAGCAGGACGACAGAAAACGGAAACACCATATATTTT. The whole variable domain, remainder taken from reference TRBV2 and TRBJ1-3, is EPEVTQTPSHQVTQMGQEVILRCVPISNHLYFYWYRQILGQKVEFLVSFYNNEISEKSEIFDDQFSVERPDGSNFTLKIRSTKLEDSAMYFCASRTTENGNTIYFGEGSWLTVV.